This note documents a single TCR beta chain sequence. This CDR3 is built from 13 residues. Germline V lookup: CDR1 SGHNT, CDR2 YYREEE (reference sequence). The V gene end was trimmed by 4 bases and the J gene end by 2 bases; junction bases not matched to a gene: 2. Sequenced by immunoSEQ multiplex PCR; TCRdb stores in-frame clones only, minus some. The sample yields tens of thousands of clones, roughly 92% seen once. The data derive from a study of T cell changes during pregnancy in multiple sclerosis. Sequencing used CD4+ T cells from peripheral blood mononuclear cells, obtained in the second trimester of pregnancy. The rearrangement joins TRBV5-4 to TRBJ1-2; 7 nucleotides match TRBD1. This TCR was recovered from a female donor with multiple sclerosis, enrolled in a pregnancy study. DNA of the CDR3: TGTGCCAGCAGCCCGGACAGGAACTATGGCTACACCTTC. Its protein is CASSPDRNYGYTF.